This record looks at one T cell receptor beta chain sequence and its context. Trimming removed 5 bases at V and 2 bases at J, with 15 bases between. The CDR3 totals 15 residues. Diagnoses were established from clinical symptoms, serum thyroxine, TRAb, thyroid ultrasound and orbital computed tomography. The data derive from a study of Graves' ophthalmopathy and Graves' hyperthyroidism. The authors amplified TCR beta CDR3 regions, and they did so from RNA transcripts for repertoire sequencing. RT-PCR with HTBI primers came first, then second-round multiplex PCR. TCRdb reprocessed the multiplex PCR reads with MiXCR, giving one entry per CDR3 protein. The table has 600,000 to 650,000 distinct CDR3 sequences, about 20% seen once; the top ten hold more than 5.5%.

This rearrangement joins TRBV12-3 or TRBV12-4 to TRBJ2-5, with D possibly being TRBD2 (6 bases). This TCR came from a young woman with stable Graves' hyperthyroidism. Some clones in this sample may be carry-over from other donors' samples. The sequenced sample was peripheral blood. This CDR3 reads CASSPFGGVQETQYF. The CDR3 coding sequence is TGTGCCAGCAGTCCCTTTGGCGGGGTTCAAGAGACCCAGTACTTC.